Listed below are T cell receptor beta chains from one sample, sequenced in a study of T cell repertoires in cytomegalovirus infection. TCRdb reprocessed the reads with MiXCR, giving one entry per CDR3 protein. The sample yields approximately 730,000 distinct CDR3 sequences, about 27% seen once. The antigens of these receptors remain unknown. Sequenced here: cultured CD8+ T cells from PBMCs, sampled from culture after CMV antigen stimulation. The receptors shown here come from a human donor in good health (CMV status not recorded). Some clones in this sample may be carry-over from other donors' samples. Both conserved end residues are part of each CDR3. Clone size is not always given. Where it is, it says once, few, many or a class for expanded clones.

j_call v_call clone_size cdr3_aa
TRBJ2-1 TRBV12-3/TRBV12-4 many CASSRAGTKGNEQFF
TRBJ2-3 TRBV19 - CASSIAGFGTDTQYF
TRBJ1-5 TRBV7-2 - CASSLALRGNQPQHF
TRBJ1-1 TRBV5-1 once CASSASSTGMNTEAFF
TRBJ1-2 TRBV7-2 many CASSSTGQGLYYGYTF
TRBJ1-2 TRBV6-1 few CASSPSGQGGRWGYTF
TRBJ1-5 TRBV15 few CATSSPGLGQPQHF
TRBJ1-6 TRBV7-9 - CASSLVLGGGRLSPLHF
TRBJ1-4 TRBV2 few CAIYRGETDEKLFF
TRBJ1-2 TRBV6-2/TRBV6-3 few CASSYLDRSPYGYTF
TRBJ2-1 TRBV7-2 many CASSLVAGIYNEQFF
TRBJ1-3 TRBV7-8 many CASSPSWGNTIYF
TRBJ1-6 TRBV7-2 many CASSLASGQYNSPLHF
TRBJ2-1 TRBV7-8 few CASSLALDYLWYEQFF
TRBJ1-5 TRBV27 - CASSLSRTAASNQPQHF
TRBJ2-3 TRBV28 few CASRSGVPRDTQYF
TRBJ2-2 TRBV7-9 few CASSSPSAGTSGGDRTGELFF
TRBJ2-5 TRBV6-5 - CASTERTVEETQYF
TRBJ1-2 TRBV4-3 once CASSPQGVDYGYTF
TRBJ1-6 TRBV27 few CASSFQQPSSYNSPLHF
TRBJ2-5 TRBV19 few CASSIGLTSETQYF
TRBJ1-2 TRBV6-1 - CASSEGQGHYGYTF
TRBJ1-2 TRBV7-9 - CASSHTRDRNYGYTF
TRBJ1-1 TRBV6-5 - CASSQHPGDTEAFF
TRBJ1-5 TRBV28 few CASSRGLRNQPQHF
TRBJ2-1 TRBV19 few CASSMWVAEDEQFF
TRBJ2-7 TRBV18 few CASSGAGGGFVYEQYF
TRBJ2-7 TRBV7-6 many CASSIRTGGDEQYF
TRBJ2-7 TRBV4-2 few CASSQRGQGHSSYEQYF
TRBJ2-1 TRBV6-2/TRBV6-3 few CASSYAVGLAGGNEQFF
TRBJ1-2 TRBV7-9 - CASSKDSFGYTF
TRBJ1-3 TRBV6-1 - CASSEARGAGNTIYF
TRBJ1-2 TRBV9 - CASSVAPHTF
TRBJ2-4 TRBV20-1 few CSARQGWGAKNIQYF
TRBJ1-2 TRBV12-3/TRBV12-4 few CASSLNPGGVYGYTF
TRBJ1-2 TRBV7-2 many CASSLVQGGFGRDFYGYTF
TRBJ2-3 TRBV7-9 - CASSLSSVDTDTQYF
TRBJ2-7 TRBV10-3 - CAIRGGTDSYEQYF
TRBJ1-6 TRBV2 - CASSRENSPLHF
TRBJ1-2 TRBV24-1 few CATSGSGDSNGYTF
TRBJ2-1 TRBV15 - CATSTSGVSYNEQFF
TRBJ2-2 TRBV29-1 - CSVGEAGELFF
TRBJ1-5 TRBV6-5 once CASSYSTGVEPQHF
TRBJ2-1 TRBV4-3 - CASSQETGPYNEQFF
TRBJ1-5 TRBV6-5 many CASSTRGRGNQPQHF
TRBJ2-5 TRBV7-7 - CASSLGVRGQETQYF
TRBJ2-5 TRBV5-4 - CASSLGGLAGQYF
TRBJ2-1 TRBV25-1 few CASSGSGLYNEQFF
TRBJ1-2 TRBV12-3/TRBV12-4 few CASTMTYHYGYTF